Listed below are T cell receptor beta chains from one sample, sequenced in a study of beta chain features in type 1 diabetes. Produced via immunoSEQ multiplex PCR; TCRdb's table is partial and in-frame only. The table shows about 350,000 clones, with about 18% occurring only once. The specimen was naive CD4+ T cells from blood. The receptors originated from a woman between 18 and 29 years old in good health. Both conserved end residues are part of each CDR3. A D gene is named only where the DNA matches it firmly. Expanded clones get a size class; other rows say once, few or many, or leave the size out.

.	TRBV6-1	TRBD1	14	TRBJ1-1	CASSGQGPNTEAFF	TGTGCCAGCAGTGGACAGGGCCCGAACACTGAAGCTTTCTTT
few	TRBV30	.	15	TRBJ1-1	CAWSVLGQMNTEAFF	TGTGCCTGGAGTGTTCTAGGACAGATGAACACTGAAGCTTTCTTT
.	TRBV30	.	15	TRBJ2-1	CAWSPDRRRFNEQFF	TGTGCCTGGAGCCCGGACCGTCGGAGGTTCAATGAGCAGTTCTTC
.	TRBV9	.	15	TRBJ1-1	CASSVGGGTGDLAFF	TGTGCCAGCAGCGTAGGTGGGGGGACCGGGGACCTAGCTTTCTTT
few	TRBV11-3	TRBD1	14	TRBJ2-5	CASSLAQGVETQYF	TGTGCCAGCAGCTTAGCACAGGGGGTTGAGACCCAGTACTTC
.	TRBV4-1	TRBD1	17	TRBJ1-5	CASSQGGKGARNQPQHF	TGCGCCAGCAGCCAAGGGGGAAAGGGGGCCCGCAATCAGCCCCAGCATTTT
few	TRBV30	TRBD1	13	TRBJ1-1	CAKRTGRNTEAFF	TGTGCCAAAAGGACAGGGCGGAACACTGAAGCTTTCTTT
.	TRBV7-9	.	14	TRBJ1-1	CASSLTGGGTEAFF	TGTGCCAGCAGCTTAACTGGGGGAGGCACTGAAGCTTTCTTT
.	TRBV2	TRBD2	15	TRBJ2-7	CASSEIVAGTYEQYF	TGTGCCAGCAGTGAGATAGTAGCGGGAACCTACGAGCAGTACTTC
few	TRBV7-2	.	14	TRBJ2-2	CASSLAGNTGELFF	TGTGCCAGCAGCTTAGCCGGGAACACCGGGGAGCTGTTTTTT
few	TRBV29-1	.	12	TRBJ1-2	CSVDSGLSGYTF	TGCAGCGTTGATTCGGGTTTGAGTGGCTACACCTTC
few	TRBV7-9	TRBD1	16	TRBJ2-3	CASSSRSGGSTDTQYF	TGTGCCAGCAGCTCGCGATCAGGGGGCAGTACAGATACGCAGTATTTT
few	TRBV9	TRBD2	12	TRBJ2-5	CASSPAGETQYF	TGTGCCAGCAGCCCAGCGGGGGAGACCCAGTACTTC
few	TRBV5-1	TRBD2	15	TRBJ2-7	CASSSFSGGSYEQYF	TGCGCCAGCAGCAGCTTTAGCGGGGGATCCTACGAGCAGTACTTC
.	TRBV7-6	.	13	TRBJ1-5	CASSLSPREPQHF	TGTGCCAGCAGCCTATCACCCAGGGAGCCCCAGCATTTT
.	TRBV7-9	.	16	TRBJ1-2	CASSPLRQELFYGYTF	TGTGCCAGCAGCCCCTTAAGACAGGAGCTTTTCTATGGCTACACCTTC
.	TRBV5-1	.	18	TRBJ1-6	CASSLSGTRSSYNSPLHF	TGCGCCAGCAGCTTATCCGGGACACGGAGCTCCTATAATTCACCCCTCCACTTT
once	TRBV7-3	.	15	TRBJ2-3	CASSLGLISTDTQYF	TGTGCCAGCAGCTTGGGACTGATTAGCACAGATACGCAGTATTTT
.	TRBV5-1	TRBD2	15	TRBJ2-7	CASSITSGSAYEQYF	TGCGCCAGCAGCATAACTAGCGGGAGCGCCTACGAGCAGTACTTC
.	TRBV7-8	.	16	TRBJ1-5	CASSSQGRGSNQPQHF	TGTGCCAGCAGCTCCCAGGGTAGGGGGAGCAATCAGCCCCAGCATTTT
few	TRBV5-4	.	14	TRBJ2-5	CASSSRRAAETQYF	TGTGCCAGCAGCTCCCGGAGGGCCGCCGAGACCCAGTACTTC
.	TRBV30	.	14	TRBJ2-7	CAWSVQGGSYEQYF	TGTGCCTGGAGTGTACAAGGGGGCTCCTACGAGCAGTACTTC
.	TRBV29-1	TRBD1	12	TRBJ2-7	CSAGQPPYEQYF	TGCAGCGCGGGACAGCCTCCCTACGAGCAGTACTTC